This TCR beta chain was sequenced for a study of identical twins. Points from the study as a whole: Abundant beta clonotypes from cord blood had fewer insertions, unlike memory repertoires, which showed none.

The CDR3 is 12 amino acids. Germline V gene data show CDR1 as SQVTM and CDR2 as ANQGSEA. The V end was cut by 4 bases, the J end by 2 bases, with 9 bases between. TCRdb passed the 5' RACE reads through MiXCR, listing each CDR3 protein once. The profile shows about 250,000 distinct CDR3 sequences, approximately 8.6% of them singletons. This clonotype was seen many times. As yet, its antigen is unknown. These data also formed part of another study, on yellow fever vaccine responses in identical twins. As that report states: After vaccination, twins' T cell response reportedly seemed partly convergent, partly personalized.

This clonotype was sampled from a woman between 18 and 29 years old in good health. What was sequenced was CD8+ T cells sorted from blood. This rearrangement joins TRBV29-1 to TRBJ2-7, with D uncertain. The CDR3 is CSVGVYTYEQYF. CDR3 coding DNA: TGCAGCGTTGGGGTGTACACCTACGAGCAGTACTTC.